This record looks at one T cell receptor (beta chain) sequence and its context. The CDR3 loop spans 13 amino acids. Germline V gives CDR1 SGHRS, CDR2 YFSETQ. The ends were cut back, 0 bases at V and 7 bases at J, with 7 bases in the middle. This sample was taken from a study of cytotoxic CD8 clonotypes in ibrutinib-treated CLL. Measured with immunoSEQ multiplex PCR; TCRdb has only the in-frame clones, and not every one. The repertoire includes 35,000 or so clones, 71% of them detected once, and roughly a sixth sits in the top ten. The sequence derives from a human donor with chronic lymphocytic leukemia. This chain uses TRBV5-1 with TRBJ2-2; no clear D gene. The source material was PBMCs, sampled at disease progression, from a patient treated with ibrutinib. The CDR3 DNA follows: TGCGCCAGCAGCTTGGGCTTGGGCGGGGAGCTGTTTTTT. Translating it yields CASSLGLGGELFF.